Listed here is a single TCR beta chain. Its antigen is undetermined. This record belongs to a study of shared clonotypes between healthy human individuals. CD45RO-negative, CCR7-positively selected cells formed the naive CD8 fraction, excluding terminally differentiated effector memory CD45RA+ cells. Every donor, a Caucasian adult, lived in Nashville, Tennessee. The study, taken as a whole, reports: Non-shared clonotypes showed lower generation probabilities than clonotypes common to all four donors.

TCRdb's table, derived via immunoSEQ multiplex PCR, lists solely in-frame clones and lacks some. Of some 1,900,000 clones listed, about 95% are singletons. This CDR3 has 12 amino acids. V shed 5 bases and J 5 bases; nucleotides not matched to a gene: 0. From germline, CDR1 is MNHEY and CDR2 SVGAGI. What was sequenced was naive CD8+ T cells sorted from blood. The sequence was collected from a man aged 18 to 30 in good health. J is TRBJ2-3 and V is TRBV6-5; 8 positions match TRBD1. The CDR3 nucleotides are TGTGCCAGCAGTACAGGGGGAGATACGCAGTATTTT. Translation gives CASSTGGDTQYF.